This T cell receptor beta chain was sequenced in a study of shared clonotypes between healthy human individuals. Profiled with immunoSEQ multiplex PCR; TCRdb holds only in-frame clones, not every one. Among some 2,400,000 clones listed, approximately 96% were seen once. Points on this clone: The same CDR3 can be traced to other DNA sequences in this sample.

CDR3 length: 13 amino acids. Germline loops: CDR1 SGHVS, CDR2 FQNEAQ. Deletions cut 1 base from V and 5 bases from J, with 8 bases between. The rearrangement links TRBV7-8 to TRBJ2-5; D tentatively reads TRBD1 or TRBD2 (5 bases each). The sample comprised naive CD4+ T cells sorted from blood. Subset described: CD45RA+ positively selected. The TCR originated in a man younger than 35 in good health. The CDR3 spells CASSLGGVETQYF. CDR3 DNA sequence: TGTGCCAGCAGCTTAGGAGGGGTGGAGACCCAGTACTTC.